This T cell receptor (beta chain) was documented in a study of vaccination and CD4 T cells after COVID-19. At the level of the study: Drawing of post-COVID samples took place a median approximately 100 days after diagnosis (range 35 to 161).

The length of the CDR3 is 14 residues. The V and J ends lost 0 bases and 1 base respectively, with 5 bases between them. Germline assignment: CDR1 SGHRS and CDR2 YFSETQ. Comment on this clonotype: Its specificity is unknown.

The Oncomine TCR Beta short-read assay sequenced DNA from cultured CD4+ T cells. The source of extracted genomic DNA was cultured CD4+ T cells. TCRdb fed the PCR reads into MiXCR, producing one record per CDR3 protein. The data contain approximately 12,000 distinct CDR3 sequences, 48% of them singletons. Study-wide results and limits: From approximately 21 to 40, the median of SARS-CoV-2-reactive clonotypes rose without reaching significance.

Treatment given: roughly 11-day PBMC culture with coronavirus spike peptide pools or control peptides (ViraFEST assay). The chain is built from TRBV5-1 and TRBJ2-1, with no clear D. Material for sequencing was CD4+ T cells from blood, cultured in vitro. This clonotype was sampled from a human donor who had recovered from COVID-19. The CDR3 coding sequence is TGCGCCAGCAGCTTGGGAGGTTCCTACAATGAGCAGTTCTTC. It codes for CASSLGGSYNEQFF.